Listed below are T cell receptor beta chains from one sample, sequenced in a study of CD8+ T cells in alopecia areata. Sequencing was performed with immunoSEQ multiplex PCR; in TCRdb, only in-frame clones are kept and a portion is missing. The sample has about 190,000 clones; 60% to 70% are singletons. The sequenced sample was CD4+ T cells sorted from blood, obtained at week 4, from a patient treated with tofacitinib. The receptors originated from a human donor with alopecia areata. The CDR3 runs from the conserved cysteine through the conserved F or W. A D gene is named only where the DNA matches it firmly. Only some rows state a clone size, as once, few, many or a class for expanded clones.

cdr3_nt: TGCGCCAGCAGCTTGATAAGCGGGAGTACCGGGGAGCTGTTTTTT
cdr3_aa: CASSLISGSTGELFF
clone_size: NA
j_call: TRBJ2-2
d_call: TRBD2
v_call: TRBV5-1

cdr3_nt: TGTGCCTGGGAACCGGGACAGAGTCCGGCCGAGCAGTACTTC
cdr3_aa: CAWEPGQSPAEQYF
clone_size: NA
j_call: TRBJ2-7
d_call: TRBD1
v_call: TRBV30

cdr3_nt: TGTGCCAACGGACCTGGGAACACTGAAGCTTTCTTT
cdr3_aa: CANGPGNTEAFF
clone_size: NA
j_call: TRBJ1-1
d_call: NA
v_call: TRBV2

cdr3_nt: TGTGCCAGCAGTTACAGGGGCAGTGAGCAGTTCTTC
cdr3_aa: CASSYRGSEQFF
clone_size: NA
j_call: TRBJ2-1
d_call: NA
v_call: TRBV6-5

cdr3_nt: TGTGCCAGCAGGCCGTCCGTAGCGGGAGGGCCTTACGAGCAGTACTTC
cdr3_aa: CASRPSVAGGPYEQYF
clone_size: NA
j_call: TRBJ2-7
d_call: TRBD2
v_call: TRBV5-7

cdr3_nt: TGTGCCAGCAGTTCCCCGGACAGGGGGCCTACCTATGGCTACACCTTC
cdr3_aa: CASSSPDRGPTYGYTF
clone_size: NA
j_call: TRBJ1-2
d_call: TRBD1
v_call: TRBV6-5

cdr3_nt: TGTGCCAGCAGTTCTCTAGCGGGAGGGCGTTGGAAGCAGTTCTTC
cdr3_aa: CASSSLAGGRWKQFF
clone_size: many
j_call: TRBJ2-1
d_call: TRBD2
v_call: TRBV28

cdr3_nt: TGTGCCAGCAGCTCAGGGGGCTGGGATGAGCAGTTCTTC
cdr3_aa: CASSSGGWDEQFF
clone_size: few
j_call: TRBJ2-1
d_call: NA
v_call: TRBV21-1

cdr3_nt: TGCAGTGCCCCCTTGACAGGGCAGCAGTACTTC
cdr3_aa: CSAPLTGQQYF
clone_size: NA
j_call: TRBJ2-7
d_call: TRBD1
v_call: TRBV20-1

cdr3_nt: TGTGCCAGCTCACCCGGGGAAGAGACCCAGTACTTC
cdr3_aa: CASSPGEETQYF
clone_size: NA
j_call: TRBJ2-5
d_call: NA
v_call: TRBV18

cdr3_nt: TGTGCCAGCAGTTTCACAGGGGGCCGGGAGACCCAGTACTTC
cdr3_aa: CASSFTGGRETQYF
clone_size: NA
j_call: TRBJ2-5
d_call: TRBD1
v_call: TRBV28

cdr3_nt: TGTGCCAGCAGTTACTTGTATGAGCAGTTCTTC
cdr3_aa: CASSYLYEQFF
clone_size: NA
j_call: TRBJ2-1
d_call: NA
v_call: TRBV6-5

cdr3_nt: TGCGCCAGCAGCCTACGGACGGGGGATCAGCCCCAGCATTTT
cdr3_aa: CASSLRTGDQPQHF
clone_size: NA
j_call: TRBJ1-5
d_call: NA
v_call: TRBV4-3

cdr3_nt: TGCAGCGTTGACCGGACGCTCACAGATACGCAGTATTTT
cdr3_aa: CSVDRTLTDTQYF
clone_size: NA
j_call: TRBJ2-3
d_call: NA
v_call: TRBV29-1

cdr3_nt: TGTGCCAGCAGTGATGCGGACCCAGCAGGTGGGGAGACCCAGTACTTC
cdr3_aa: CASSDADPAGGETQYF
clone_size: few
j_call: TRBJ2-5
d_call: NA
v_call: TRBV2

cdr3_nt: TGTGCCAGCAGCGCCGGGACAGGGGTGGTTGCTGAAGCTTTCTTT
cdr3_aa: CASSAGTGVVAEAFF
clone_size: NA
j_call: TRBJ1-1
d_call: TRBD1
v_call: TRBV9

cdr3_nt: TGTGCCAGCAGGTCACCCGGGGGCTCCTACAATGAGCAGTTCTTC
cdr3_aa: CASRSPGGSYNEQFF
clone_size: few
j_call: TRBJ2-1
d_call: NA
v_call: TRBV28

cdr3_nt: TGCGCCAGCAGCTTGGTGGTGGAGGGGAATGAGCAGTTCTTC
cdr3_aa: CASSLVVEGNEQFF
clone_size: NA
j_call: TRBJ2-1
d_call: NA
v_call: TRBV5-1

cdr3_nt: TGCGCCAGCAGCTTGTCAACCTACAATGAGCAGTTCTTC
cdr3_aa: CASSLSTYNEQFF
clone_size: NA
j_call: TRBJ2-1
d_call: NA
v_call: TRBV5-1

cdr3_nt: TGTGCCAGCAGCGTAGGCGCCTCCTCAGGCAATCAGCCCCAGCATTTT
cdr3_aa: CASSVGASSGNQPQHF
clone_size: NA
j_call: TRBJ1-5
d_call: NA
v_call: TRBV9

cdr3_nt: TGCAGCGTTGATAGCCAGCTCCAAGAGACCCAGTACTTC
cdr3_aa: CSVDSQLQETQYF
clone_size: NA
j_call: TRBJ2-5
d_call: NA
v_call: TRBV29-1

cdr3_nt: TGCAGCGCCTTAACTGGGGGAGGCTCCTACAATGAGCAGTTCTTC
cdr3_aa: CSALTGGGSYNEQFF
clone_size: NA
j_call: TRBJ2-1
d_call: NA
v_call: TRBV29-1

cdr3_nt: TGCAGCGGGGGAGTCTCTGGGGCCAACGTCCTGACTTTC
cdr3_aa: CSGGVSGANVLTF
clone_size: NA
j_call: TRBJ2-6
d_call: NA
v_call: TRBV29-1

cdr3_nt: TGCAGCGTTGATGGCGGGGGACCAACTGGGGAGCTGTTTTTT
cdr3_aa: CSVDGGGPTGELFF
clone_size: NA
j_call: TRBJ2-2
d_call: TRBD2
v_call: TRBV29-1